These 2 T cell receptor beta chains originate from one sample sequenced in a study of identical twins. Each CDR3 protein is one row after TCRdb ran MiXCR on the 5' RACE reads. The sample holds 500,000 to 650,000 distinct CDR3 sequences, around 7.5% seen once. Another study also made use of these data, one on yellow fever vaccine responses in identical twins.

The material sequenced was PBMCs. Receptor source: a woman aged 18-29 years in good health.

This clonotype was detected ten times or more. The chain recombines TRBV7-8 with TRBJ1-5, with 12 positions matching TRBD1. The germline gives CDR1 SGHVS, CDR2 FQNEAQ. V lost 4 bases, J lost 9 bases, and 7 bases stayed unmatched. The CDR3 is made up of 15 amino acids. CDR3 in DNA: TGTGCCAGCAGCTCCGGGACAGGGGGCGGAAGGCCCCAGCATTTT. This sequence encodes CASSSGTGGGRPQHF.

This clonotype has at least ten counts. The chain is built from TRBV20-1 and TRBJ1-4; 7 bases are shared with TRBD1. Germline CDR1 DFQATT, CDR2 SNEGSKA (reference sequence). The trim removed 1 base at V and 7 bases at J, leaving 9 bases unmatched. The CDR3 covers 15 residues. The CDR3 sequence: CSARAGGATGEKLFF. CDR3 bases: TGCAGTGCTAGAGCAGGGGGAGCGACTGGTGAAAAACTGTTTTTT.